This T cell receptor beta chain is drawn from a study of blood T cell repertoires in COVID-19. The wider study: The study drew acute and convalescent COVID-19 samples from the United States, Italy and Spain. Nucleic acid was either cDNA or gDNA, and it came from T cells, B-cell-depleted T cells, or PBMCs.

Authors' methods: Researchers report that nucleated cell counts were estimated from reference gene primer amplification. Sequenced by immunoSEQ multiplex PCR; TCRdb stores in-frame clones only, minus some. V and J calls and clone size come straight from that table; D and trimming were deduced from the DNA. This sample has some 520,000 clones, with about 88% found just once. Seattle patients were enrolled while actively infected and followed longitudinally. Germline V CDR1 and CDR2: SGHNT, YYREEE (reference sequence). The CDR3 has 15 residues. V lost 1 base and J lost 4, with 14 bases in between. This clonotype was sampled from a man younger than 30 with COVID-19, enrolled during active disease. The chain carries TRBV5-4 and TRBJ1-1; no definite D call. Sequenced sample: peripheral blood. The CDR3 here is CASSLRRAGPTEAFF. The DNA for the CDR3 is TGTGCCAGCAGCTTGCGAAGGGCGGGTCCCACTGAAGCTTTCTTT. Filled out from reference TRBV5-4 and TRBJ1-1, the complete variable domain reads ETGVTQSPTHLIKTRGQQVTLRCSSQSGHNTVSWYQQALGQGPQFIFQYYREEENGRGNFPPRFSGLQFPNYSSELNVNALELDDSALYLCASSLRRAGPTEAFFGQGTRLTVV.